This note documents a single TCR beta chain sequence. The data stem from a study of cytomegalovirus exposure and HLA in healthy donors. Trimming pared 0 bases from V and 10 bases from J, leaving 5 bases between. The germline CDR1 and CDR2 sequences are SGHDT and YYEEEE. The CDR3 consists of 11 residues. The PCR employed 60 Vbeta primers together with 13 Jbeta primers. Sequenced by immunoSEQ multiplex PCR; TCRdb stores in-frame clones only, minus some. The sample lists about 200,000 clones, around 87% seen once, with approximately 1.9% in the top ten. The rearrangement joins TRBV5-6 to TRBJ2-1; D might be TRBD2 (5 bases). The sample consisted of PBMCs. This sequence originates from a woman between 18 and 29 years old in good health and CMV-seronegative. The CDR3 DNA sequence: TGTGCCAGCAGCTTGGGAGGGGAGCAGTTCTTC. This sequence encodes CASSLGGEQFF.